One sample yielded the 3 T cell receptor beta chains listed below, sequenced in a study of cytomegalovirus exposure and HLA in healthy donors. The PCR ran on 60 Vbeta and 13 Jbeta primers. Data came from immunoSEQ multiplex PCR; TCRdb stores just in-frame clones and leaves some out. This sample has roughly 100,000 clones, with around four fifths found just once. The sample comprised PBMCs. The receptors derive from a man in his thirties or forties in good health and CMV-seronegative.

The rearrangement joins TRBV5-8 to TRBJ2-1, with 12 nucleotides matching TRBD2. The germline V gene has CDR1 SGHTS and CDR2 YDEGEE. Trimming removed 3 bases from V and 4 bases from J; junction bases left unmatched: 5. This CDR3 region has 16 residues. The CDR3 region is CASSSPGTSGYNEQFF. The CDR3, as DNA: TGTGCCAGCAGCTCCCCCGGGACTAGCGGGTACAATGAGCAGTTCTTC.

This clone was recorded only once. The chain links TRBV11-3 to TRBJ2-2; 9 nucleotides line up with TRBD2. Germline values: CDR1 SGHNT, CDR2 YENEEA. V was clipped by 0 bases and J by 4 bases; unmatched bases: 9. The CDR3 has 18 residues. The CDR3 nucleotides read TGTGCCAGCAGCTTAGATCGGGTTGGTAGCGGGAGCACCGGGGAGCTGTTTTTT. It codes for CASSLDRVGSGSTGELFF.

The V call is TRBV6-4, the J call TRBJ2-1, with 10 bases aligning to TRBD1. V gave up 8 bases and J gave up 7 bases; unmatched junction bases: 8. Germline CDR1 is MRHNA and CDR2 is SNTAGT. This CDR3 spans 14 amino acids. The CDR3 reads CASGGTGEGNEQFF. For the CDR3, the DNA is TGTGCCAGCGGCGGGACAGGGGAAGGGAATGAGCAGTTCTTC.